This T cell receptor (beta chain) derives from a study of blood T cell repertoires in COVID-19. Study-level information: COVID-19 samples, acute and convalescent, were from the United States, Italy and Spain. T cells, B-cell-depleted T cells, or PBMCs provided the cDNA or gDNA that served as material.

This clone was detected only once. CDR1 and CDR2 (germline): MGHDK, SYGVNS. The V and J ends lost 4 bases and 5 bases respectively, with 8 bases between them. The CDR3 is 13 amino acids. In the original analysis: Estimated nucleated cell counts came from reference gene primer amplification. Assay: immunoSEQ multiplex PCR; the TCRdb copy retains only in-frame clones and omits some. V, J and clone size reflect that table, while D and trimming were determined from the DNA. Among about 170,000 clones listed, more than 75% were seen once. Enrolment of Seattle patients took place during active infection, and they were followed longitudinally.

Sequenced material: peripheral blood. The chain couples TRBV25-1 to TRBJ2-2; D is unresolved. This TCR came from a man between 18 and 29 years old with COVID-19, enrolled during active disease. The CDR3 DNA is TGTGCCAGCAGTGTTAGTCGGACCGGGGAGCTGTTTTTT. Translating it yields CASSVSRTGELFF.